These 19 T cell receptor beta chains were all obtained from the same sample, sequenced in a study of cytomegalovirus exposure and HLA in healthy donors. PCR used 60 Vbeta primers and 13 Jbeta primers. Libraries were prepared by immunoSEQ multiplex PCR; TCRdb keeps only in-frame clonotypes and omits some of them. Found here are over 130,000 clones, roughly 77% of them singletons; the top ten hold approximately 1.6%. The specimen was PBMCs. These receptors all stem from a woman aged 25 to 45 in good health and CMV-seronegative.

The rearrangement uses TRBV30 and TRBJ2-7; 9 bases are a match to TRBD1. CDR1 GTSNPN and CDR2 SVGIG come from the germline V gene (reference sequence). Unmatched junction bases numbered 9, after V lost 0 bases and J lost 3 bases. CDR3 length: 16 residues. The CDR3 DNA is TGTGCCTGGAGTGTAGGATCGACAGGGGGTTACTACGAGCAGTACTTC. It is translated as CAWSVGSTGGYYEQYF. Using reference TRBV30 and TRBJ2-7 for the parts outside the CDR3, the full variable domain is SQTIHQWPATLVQPVGSPLSLECTVEGTSNPNLYWYRQAAGRGLQLLFYSVGIGQISSEVPQNLSASRPQDRQFILSSKKLLLSDSGFYLCAWSVGSTGGYYEQYFGPGTRLTVT.

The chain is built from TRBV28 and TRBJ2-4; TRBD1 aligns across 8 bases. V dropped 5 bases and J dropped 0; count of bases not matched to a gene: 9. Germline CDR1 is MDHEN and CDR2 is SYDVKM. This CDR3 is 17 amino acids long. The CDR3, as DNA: TGTGCCAGCAGTACCACCGGACAGGGTAGAGCCAAAAACATTCAGTACTTC. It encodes CASSTTGQGRAKNIQYF.

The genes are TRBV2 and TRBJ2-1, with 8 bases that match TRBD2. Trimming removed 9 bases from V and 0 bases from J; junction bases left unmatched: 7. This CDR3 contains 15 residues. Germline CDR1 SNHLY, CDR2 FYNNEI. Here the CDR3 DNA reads TGTGCCAGTAGAGCGGGAGTGAGCTCCTACAATGAGCAGTTCTTC. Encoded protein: CASRAGVSSYNEQFF.

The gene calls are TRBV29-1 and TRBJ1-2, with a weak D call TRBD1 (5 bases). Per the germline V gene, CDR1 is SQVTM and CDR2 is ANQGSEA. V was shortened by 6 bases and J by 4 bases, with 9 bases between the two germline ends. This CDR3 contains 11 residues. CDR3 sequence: CSVDDSYGYTF. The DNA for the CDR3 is TGCAGCGTCGATGACAGCTATGGCTACACCTTC.

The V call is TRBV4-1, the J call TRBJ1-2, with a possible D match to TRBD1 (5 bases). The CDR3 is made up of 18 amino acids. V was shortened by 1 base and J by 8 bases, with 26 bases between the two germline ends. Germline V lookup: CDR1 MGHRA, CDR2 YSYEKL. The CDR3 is CASSQVILILSGKEGYTF. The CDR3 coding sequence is TGCGCCAGCAGCCAAGTGATTCTGATCTTGTCAGGGAAGGAGGGCTACACCTTC.

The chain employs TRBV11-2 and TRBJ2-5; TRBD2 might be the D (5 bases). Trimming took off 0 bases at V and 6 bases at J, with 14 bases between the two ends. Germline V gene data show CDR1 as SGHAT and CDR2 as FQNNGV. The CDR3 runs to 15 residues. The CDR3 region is CASSLDIPGWQTQYF. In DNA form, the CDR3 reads TGTGCCAGCAGCTTAGATATTCCGGGGTGGCAGACCCAGTACTTC.

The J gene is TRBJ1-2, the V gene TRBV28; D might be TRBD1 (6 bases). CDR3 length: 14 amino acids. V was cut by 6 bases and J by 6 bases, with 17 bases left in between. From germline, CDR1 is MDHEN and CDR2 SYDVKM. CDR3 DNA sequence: TGTGCCAGCAGCCCCTCTACAGGGCAAGATGGCTACACCTTC. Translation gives CASSPSTGQDGYTF.

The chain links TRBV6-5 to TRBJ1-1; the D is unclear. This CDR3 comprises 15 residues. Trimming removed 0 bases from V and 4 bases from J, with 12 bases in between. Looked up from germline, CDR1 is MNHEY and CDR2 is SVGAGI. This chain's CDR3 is CASSYSDYSGTEAFF. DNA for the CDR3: TGTGCCAGCAGTTACTCAGACTACTCGGGCACTGAAGCTTTCTTT.

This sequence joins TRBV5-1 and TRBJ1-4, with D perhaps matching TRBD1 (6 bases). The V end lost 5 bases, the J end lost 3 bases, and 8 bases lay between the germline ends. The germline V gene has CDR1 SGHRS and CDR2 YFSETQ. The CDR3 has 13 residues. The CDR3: CASRGQANEKLFF. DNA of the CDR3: TGCGCCAGCAGGGGACAAGCTAATGAAAAACTGTTTTTT.

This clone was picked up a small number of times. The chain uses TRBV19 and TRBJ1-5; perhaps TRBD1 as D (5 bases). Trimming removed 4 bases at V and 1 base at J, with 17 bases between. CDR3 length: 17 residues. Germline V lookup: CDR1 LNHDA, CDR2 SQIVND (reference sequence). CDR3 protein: CASSTVLGDSSNQPQHF. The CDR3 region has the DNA TGTGCCAGTAGTACGGTCTTGGGGGACTCAAGCAATCAGCCCCAGCATTTT.

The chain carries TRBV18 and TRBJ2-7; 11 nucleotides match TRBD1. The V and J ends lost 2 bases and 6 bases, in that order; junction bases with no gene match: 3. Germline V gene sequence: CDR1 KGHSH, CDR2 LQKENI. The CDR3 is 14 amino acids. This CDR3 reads CASSPRDRGSEQYV. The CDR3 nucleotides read TGTGCCAGCTCACCAAGGGACAGGGGGTCCGAGCAGTACGTC.

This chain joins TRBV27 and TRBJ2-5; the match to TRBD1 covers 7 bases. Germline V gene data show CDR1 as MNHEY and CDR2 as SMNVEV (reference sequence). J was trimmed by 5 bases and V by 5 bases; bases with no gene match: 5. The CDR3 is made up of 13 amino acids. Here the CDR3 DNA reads TGTGCCAGCAGTAACAGGGGTTGGGAGACCCAGTACTTC. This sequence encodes CASSNRGWETQYF.

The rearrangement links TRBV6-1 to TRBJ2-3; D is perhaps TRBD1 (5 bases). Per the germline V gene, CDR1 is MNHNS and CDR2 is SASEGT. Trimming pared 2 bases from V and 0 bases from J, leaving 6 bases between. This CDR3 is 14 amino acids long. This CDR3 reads CASSEQGSTDTQYF. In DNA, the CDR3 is TGTGCCAGCAGTGAACAGGGAAGCACAGATACGCAGTATTTT.

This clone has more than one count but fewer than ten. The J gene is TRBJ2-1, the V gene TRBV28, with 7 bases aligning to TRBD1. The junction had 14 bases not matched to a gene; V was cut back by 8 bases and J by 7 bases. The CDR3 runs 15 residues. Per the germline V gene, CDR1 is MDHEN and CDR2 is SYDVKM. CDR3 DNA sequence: TGTGCCAGCCTACTGTACAGGGGCGTCGGAAATGAGCAGTTCTTC. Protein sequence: CASLLYRGVGNEQFF. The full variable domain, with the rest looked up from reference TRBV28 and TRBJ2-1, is DVKVTQSSRYLVKRTGEKVFLECVQDMDHENMFWYRQDPGLGLRLIYFSYDVKMKEKGDIPEGYSVSREKKERFSLILESASTNQTSMYLCASLLYRGVGNEQFFGPGTRLTVL.

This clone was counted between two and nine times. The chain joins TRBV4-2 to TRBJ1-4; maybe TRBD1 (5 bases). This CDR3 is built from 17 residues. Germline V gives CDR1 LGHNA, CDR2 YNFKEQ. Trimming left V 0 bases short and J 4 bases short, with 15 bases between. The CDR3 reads CASSQDLLRGGNEKLFF. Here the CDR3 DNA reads TGTGCCAGCAGCCAAGATCTCTTAAGGGGAGGTAATGAAAAACTGTTTTTT.

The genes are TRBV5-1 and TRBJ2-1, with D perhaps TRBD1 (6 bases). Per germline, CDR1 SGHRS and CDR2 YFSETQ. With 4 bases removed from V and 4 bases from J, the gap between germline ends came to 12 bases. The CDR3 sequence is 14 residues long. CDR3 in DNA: TGCGCCAGCAGCGCAACACAGGGTTACAATGAGCAGTTCTTC. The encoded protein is CASSATQGYNEQFF.

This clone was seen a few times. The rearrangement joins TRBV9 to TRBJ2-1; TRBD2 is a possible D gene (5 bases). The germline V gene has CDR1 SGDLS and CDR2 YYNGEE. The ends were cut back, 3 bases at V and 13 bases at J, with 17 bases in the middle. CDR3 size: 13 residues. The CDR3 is CASSATHSGLQFF. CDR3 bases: TGTGCCAGCAGCGCAACCCACAGCGGACTTCAGTTCTTC.

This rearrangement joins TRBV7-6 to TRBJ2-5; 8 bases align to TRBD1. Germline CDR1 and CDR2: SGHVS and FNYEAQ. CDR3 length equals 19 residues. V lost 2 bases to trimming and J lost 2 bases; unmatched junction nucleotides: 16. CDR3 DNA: TGTGCCAGCAGCTTACCATCCACGGGCTCAGGGGGCCTTCAAGAGACCCAGTACTTC. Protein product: CASSLPSTGSGGLQETQYF.

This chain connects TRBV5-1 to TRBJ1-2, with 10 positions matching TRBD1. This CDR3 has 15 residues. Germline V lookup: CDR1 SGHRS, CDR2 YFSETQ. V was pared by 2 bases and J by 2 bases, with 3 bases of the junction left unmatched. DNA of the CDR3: TGCGCCAGCAGCTTTGGGGACAGGGGAAACTATGGCTACACCTTC. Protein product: CASSFGDRGNYGYTF. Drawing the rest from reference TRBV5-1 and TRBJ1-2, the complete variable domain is KAGVTQTPRYLIKTRGQQVTLSCSPISGHRSVSWYQQTPGQGLQFLFEYFSETQRNKGNFPGRFSGRQFSNSRSEMNVSTLELGDSALYLCASSFGDRGNYGYTFGSGTRLTVV.